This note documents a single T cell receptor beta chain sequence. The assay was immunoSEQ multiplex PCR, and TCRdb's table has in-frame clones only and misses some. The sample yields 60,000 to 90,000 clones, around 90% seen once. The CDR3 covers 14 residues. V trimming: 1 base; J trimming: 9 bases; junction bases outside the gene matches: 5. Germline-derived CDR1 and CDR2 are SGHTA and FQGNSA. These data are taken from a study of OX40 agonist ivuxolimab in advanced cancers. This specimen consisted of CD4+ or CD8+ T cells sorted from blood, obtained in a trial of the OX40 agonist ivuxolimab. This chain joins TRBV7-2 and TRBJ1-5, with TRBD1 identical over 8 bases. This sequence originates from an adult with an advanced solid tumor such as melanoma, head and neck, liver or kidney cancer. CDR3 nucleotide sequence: TGTGCCAGCAGCTTAGTTGGACAGGGCGGGCCCCAGCATTTT. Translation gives CASSLVGQGGPQHF.